The present TCR beta chain was sequenced within a study of blood T cell repertoires in COVID-19. Whole-study context: T cells, B-cell-depleted T cells, or PBMCs provided the cDNA or gDNA that served as material.

The CDR3 has 13 amino acids. V was clipped by 1 base and J by 4 bases, with 7 bases between them. Germline V CDR1 and CDR2: LGHNA, YNFKEQ. Libraries were prepared by immunoSEQ multiplex PCR; TCRdb keeps only in-frame clonotypes and omits some of them. The sample contains around 39,000 clones, more than 80% of which appear only once. The specimen sequenced was peripheral blood. The sequence came from a man aged 55 to 70 with active COVID-19. The chain combines TRBV4-2 with TRBJ1-2; D not certain. The CDR3: CASSQGEPYGYTF. CDR3 bases: TGTGCCAGCAGCCAAGGGGAGCCCTATGGCTACACCTTC.